The 12 T cell receptor beta chains listed next were all sequenced from one sample in a study of high-grade serous ovarian cancer treatment subgroups. Tumor samples were obtained before definitive surgery or chemotherapy. Only in-frame clones appear in the TCRdb table, and some are missing; sequencing was by immunoSEQ multiplex PCR. The sample yields about 12,000 clones, around 90% seen once. The sequencing sample was made of tumor tissue. The receptors shown here come from a human donor with high-grade serous ovarian cancer.

This chain connects TRBV6-5 to TRBJ2-3; D might be TRBD2 (6 bases). The CDR3 has 16 residues. Germline V CDR1 and CDR2: MNHEY, SVGAGI. Trimming shortened V by 2 bases and J by 2 bases, and 14 bases separated the two germline ends. The CDR3 nucleotides read TGTGCCAGCAGTTACGTCGGCGGGGCTAACACAGATACGCAGTATTTT. Translated: CASSYVGGANTDTQYF.

The chain carries TRBV19 and TRBJ2-5, with D possibly matching TRBD2 (6 bases). Germline CDR1 reads LNHDA; CDR2 reads SQIVND (reference sequence). The V end was cut by 6 bases, the J end by 2 bases, with 13 bases between. The CDR3 has 14 residues. The CDR3 region is CASRPRRGQETQYF. In DNA form, the CDR3 reads TGTGCCAGTAGACCGCGCCGGGGGCAAGAGACCCAGTACTTC.

This chain links TRBV5-6 with TRBJ1-6; no reliable D call. The CDR3 runs to 12 residues. CDR1 and CDR2 from the germline V gene are SGHDT and YYEEEE. Trimming removed 7 bases from V and 3 bases from J, with 5 bases in between. DNA for the CDR3: TGTGCCAGCGCCGTCTATAATTCACCCCTCCACTTT. This encodes CASAVYNSPLHF.

The chain has TRBV14 and TRBJ1-3, with unresolved D. Germline-derived CDR1 and CDR2 are SGHDN and FVKESK. Trimming took 0 bases from V and 4 from J, leaving 10 bases between them. CDR3 size: 15 residues. The CDR3 DNA reads as TGTGCCAGCAGCCAAGATCGCATGGGAGGAAACACCATATATTTT. This translates into CASSQDRMGGNTIYF.

This clone was seen a single time. The chain uses TRBV27 and TRBJ2-5, with a tentative D call TRBD2 (5 bases). The CDR3 has 15 residues. Germline loops: CDR1 MNHEY, CDR2 SMNVEV (reference sequence). The V and J ends lost 5 bases and 5 bases respectively, with 18 bases between them. The CDR3 spells CASSPRTIGGETQYF. The CDR3 bases are TGTGCCAGCAGTCCCAGGACGATTGGCGGGGAGACCCAGTACTTC.

CDR3 sequence reads: CAWTSPGTGGREKLFF. For the CDR3, the DNA is TGTGCCTGGACCTCACCCGGGACAGGGGGTAGGGAAAAACTGTTTTTT. V gene TRBV30 combines with J gene TRBJ1-4; 11 bases are a match to TRBD1. Trimming removed 4 bases from V and 8 bases from J; junction bases left unmatched: 12. CDR1 GTSNPN and CDR2 SVGIG come from the germline V gene (reference sequence). CDR3 length equals 16 residues.

This chain connects TRBV7-9 to TRBJ2-3, with a tentative D call TRBD2 (6 bases). Trimming took off 8 bases at V and 2 bases at J, with 8 bases between the two ends. This CDR3 contains 12 residues. Germline lookup yields CDR1 SEHNR and CDR2 FQNEAQ (reference sequence). The CDR3 region has the DNA TGTGCCAGCGGAGGGGACACAGATACGCAGTATTTT. It yields the protein CASGGDTDTQYF.

The chain recombines TRBV10-3 with TRBJ2-5, with D unresolved. This CDR3 region has 16 residues. CDR1 is ENHRY, CDR2 SYGVKD, per germline. V lost 6 bases and J 2 bases, leaving 19 bases between the germline ends. The CDR3 sequence: CAISEELTSIQETQYF. CDR3 in DNA: TGTGCCATCAGCGAAGAACTAACGTCTATTCAAGAGACCCAGTACTTC.

The chain carries TRBV5-8 and TRBJ2-1; TRBD1 matches at 7 bases. After removal of 5 bases from V and 3 bases from J, the junction contained 11 bases not matched to a gene. Germline V gene sequence: CDR1 SGHTS, CDR2 YDEGEE. This CDR3 spans 16 amino acids. CDR3 sequence: CASSPERGRIYNEQFF. CDR3 DNA: TGTGCCAGCAGTCCTGAGAGGGGGCGAATCTACAATGAGCAGTTCTTC.

The genes are TRBV6-4 and TRBJ1-1; D is undetermined. V lost 4 bases and J lost 0, with 6 bases in between. The CDR3 is made up of 13 amino acids. CDR1 is MRHNA, CDR2 SNTAGT, per germline. DNA of the CDR3: TGTGCCAGCAGTGTGGATATGAACACTGAAGCTTTCTTT. Translating gives CASSVDMNTEAFF.

The rearrangement joins TRBV11-2 to TRBJ1-2; 8 bases are a match to TRBD1. The CDR3 sequence is 15 residues long. V lost 4 bases and J lost 5; bases outside the gene matches: 9. The germline V gene has CDR1 SGHAT and CDR2 FQNNGV. The CDR3 DNA follows: TGTGCCAGCAGCTCAGGACAGGGAGGGAGGTATGGCTACACCTTC. It codes for CASSSGQGGRYGYTF.

The chain links TRBV7-9 to TRBJ2-3; TRBD2 matches at 12 bases. Germline CDR1 SEHNR, CDR2 FQNEAQ (reference sequence). After removal of 5 bases from V and 7 bases from J, the junction contained 13 bases not matched to a gene. This CDR3 region has 17 residues. CDR3 sequence (DNA): TGTGCCAGCAGCCCCAAGACTAGCGGGGGCGAGGTCTATACGCAGTATTTT. This codes for CASSPKTSGGEVYTQYF. Filled out from reference TRBV7-9 and TRBJ2-3, the complete variable domain reads DTGVSQNPRHKITKRGQNVTFRCDPISEHNRLYWYRQTLGQGPEFLTYFQNEAQLEKSRLLSDRFSAERPKGSFSTLEIQRTEQGDSAMYLCASSPKTSGGEVYTQYFGPGTRLTVL.